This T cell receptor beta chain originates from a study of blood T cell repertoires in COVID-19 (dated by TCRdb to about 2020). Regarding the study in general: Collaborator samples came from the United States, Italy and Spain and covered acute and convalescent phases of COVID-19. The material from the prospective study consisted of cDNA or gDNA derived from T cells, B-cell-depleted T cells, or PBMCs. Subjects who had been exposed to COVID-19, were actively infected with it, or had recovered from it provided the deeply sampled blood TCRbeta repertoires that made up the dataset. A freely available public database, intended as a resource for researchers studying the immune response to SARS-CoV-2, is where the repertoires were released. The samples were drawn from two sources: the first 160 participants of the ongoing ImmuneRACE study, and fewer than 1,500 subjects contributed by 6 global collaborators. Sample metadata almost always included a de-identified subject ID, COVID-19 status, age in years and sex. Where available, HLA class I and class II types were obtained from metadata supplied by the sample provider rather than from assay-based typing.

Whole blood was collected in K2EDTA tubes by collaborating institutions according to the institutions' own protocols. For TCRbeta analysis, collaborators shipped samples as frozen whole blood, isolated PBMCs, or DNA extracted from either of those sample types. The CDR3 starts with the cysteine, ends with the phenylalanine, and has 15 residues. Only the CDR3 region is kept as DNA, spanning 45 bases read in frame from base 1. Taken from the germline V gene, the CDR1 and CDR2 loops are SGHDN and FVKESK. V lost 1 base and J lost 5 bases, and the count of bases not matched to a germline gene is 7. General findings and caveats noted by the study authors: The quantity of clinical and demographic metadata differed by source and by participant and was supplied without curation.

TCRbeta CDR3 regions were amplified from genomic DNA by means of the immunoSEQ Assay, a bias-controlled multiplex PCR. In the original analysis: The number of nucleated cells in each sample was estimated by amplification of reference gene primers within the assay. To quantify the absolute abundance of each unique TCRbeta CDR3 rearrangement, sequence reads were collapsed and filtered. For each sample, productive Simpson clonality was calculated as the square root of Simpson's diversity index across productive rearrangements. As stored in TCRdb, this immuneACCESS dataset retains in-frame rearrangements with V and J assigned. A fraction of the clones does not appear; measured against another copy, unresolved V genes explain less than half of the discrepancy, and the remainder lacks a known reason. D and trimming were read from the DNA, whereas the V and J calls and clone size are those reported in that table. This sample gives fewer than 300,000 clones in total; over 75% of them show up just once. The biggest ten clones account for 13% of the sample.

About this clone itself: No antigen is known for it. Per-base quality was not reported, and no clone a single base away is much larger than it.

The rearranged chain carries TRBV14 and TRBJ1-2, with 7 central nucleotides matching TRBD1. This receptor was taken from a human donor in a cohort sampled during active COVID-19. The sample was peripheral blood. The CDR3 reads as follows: CASSQVRGPGYGYTF. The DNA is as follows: TGTGCCAGCAGCCAAGTGAGGGGGCCGGGATATGGCTACACCTTC.